The sequence of this TCR beta chain was determined in a study of monozygotic twins with inflammatory bowel disease. Overall study findings and caveats: Compared with healthy co-twins, IBD patients showed reduced TCRbeta repertoire diversity by inverse Simpson. Limited power may explain why concordant and discordant twins showed no difference in repertoire similarity.

As for this clonotype: Its matching antigen is unknown.

TCRdb reprocessed the 5' RACE reads; each CDR3 protein has one entry and no DNA is given. This sample's table has about 200,000 distinct CDR3 sequences. Input material: blood. The receptor comes from a human donor with ulcerative colitis or Crohn's disease, or a healthy co-twin of an affected twin (not recorded which).

CDR3 sequence reads: CASSLRTGGIRETQYF. The chain has TRBV3-1 and TRBJ2-5; TCRdb's D gene call, TRBD1, goes unchecked for lack of DNA. The CDR3 length is 16 residues. Germline V gives CDR1 LGHDT, CDR2 YNNKEL (reference sequence).